The next 28 T cell receptor beta chains were all read from a single sample in a study of response to subunit inactivated influenza vaccine. From the RT-PCR reads, TCRdb called clonotypes with MiXCR, one entry per CDR3 protein. The table has just under 550,000 distinct CDR3 sequences, around 21% seen once. The same data also contributed to another study, on T cells expressing NK-cell markers. From that report: Scientists made TCR beta cDNA using 5'RACE template switching with UMIs.

The sequences come from CD4+ T cells sorted from PBMCs, collected 12 days after vaccination. All receptors derive from a man aged 45-60 years who received an inactivated influenza vaccine.

The CDR3 sequence: CSAREGRGYTF. In DNA, the CDR3 is TGCAGTGCTAGGGAGGGACGCGGCTACACCTTC. The rearrangement links TRBV20-1 to TRBJ1-2, with D possibly matching TRBD1 (5 bases). Germline-derived CDR1 and CDR2 are DFQATT and SNEGSKA (reference sequence). This CDR3 comprises 11 residues. V dropped 3 bases and J dropped 8 bases, with 10 bases sitting between them.

V usage is TRBV6-2 or TRBV6-3 and J usage is TRBJ2-1; D possibly corresponds to TRBD2 (6 bases). Per the germline V gene, CDR1 is MNHEY and CDR2 is SVGEGT. Trimming left V 2 bases short and J 3 bases short, with 14 bases between. The CDR3 contains 16 residues. The CDR3 spells CASSYPLLTSYNEQFF. The DNA for the CDR3 is TGTGCCAGCAGTTACCCCCTATTGACTAGCTACAATGAGCAGTTCTTC.

This rearrangement joins TRBV20-1 to TRBJ2-7; D is uncertain. The CDR3 has 12 amino acids. From germline, CDR1 is DFQATT and CDR2 SNEGSKA (reference sequence). Trimming shortened V by 3 bases and J by 3 bases, and 9 bases separated the two germline ends. The CDR3: CSASGLLYEQYF. The DNA for the CDR3 is TGCAGTGCTAGCGGTCTGCTCTACGAGCAGTACTTC.

The gene calls are TRBV20-1 and TRBJ1-1; the match to TRBD1 covers 7 bases. The CDR3 covers 15 residues. CDR1 DFQATT and CDR2 SNEGSKA come from the germline V gene (reference sequence). V shed 0 bases, J shed 4 bases, and the junction held 8 bases outside the gene matches. CDR3 sequence reads: CSARDNGQGVTEAFF. The CDR3 DNA reads as TGCAGTGCTAGAGATAACGGGCAGGGGGTCACTGAAGCTTTCTTT.

This clonotype was seen a few times. The V and J genes are TRBV6-5 and TRBJ2-3; D may match TRBD1 or TRBD2 (6 bases each). The germline CDR1 and CDR2 sequences are MNHEY and SVGAGI. Trimming stripped 4 bases from V and 1 base from J, with 12 bases between. The CDR3 has 15 amino acids. For the CDR3, the DNA is TGTGCCAGCAGTTCTTTGAGGGGGGGCACAGATACGCAGTATTTT. Translation gives CASSSLRGGTDTQYF.

This clonotype was seen a few times. The rearrangement uses TRBV7-9 and TRBJ2-1; no reliable D call. Germline V gene sequence: CDR1 SEHNR, CDR2 FQNEAQ (reference sequence). V was trimmed by 5 bases and J by 2 bases, leaving 7 bases between them. The CDR3 runs 13 residues. This chain's CDR3 is CASSPPAYNEQFF. CDR3 in DNA: TGTGCCAGCAGCCCCCCCGCCTACAATGAGCAGTTCTTC.

This clonotype was counted a few times. Written as DNA, the CDR3 is TGTGCCAGCAGCTTAGCGCTAGCGGGAGCTCTCGGGAATGAGCAGTTCTTC. This encodes CASSLALAGALGNEQFF. This rearrangement joins TRBV7-6 to TRBJ2-1, with TRBD2 matching 10 bases. The ends lost 0 bases at V and 7 bases at J; junction bases unmatched: 9. This CDR3 region has 17 residues. CDR1 and CDR2 (germline): SGHVS, FNYEAQ.

This clonotype was seen only a few times. The chain carries TRBV12-3 or TRBV12-4 and TRBJ2-1; maybe TRBD2 (5 bases). The CDR3 contains 11 residues. V lost 6 bases to trimming and J lost 9 bases, with 9 bases between them. The CDR3 DNA is TGTGCCAGCAGGATCGGAGGTGAGCAGTTCTTC. Encoded protein: CASRIGGEQFF.

The CDR3, as DNA: TGTGCCAGCTCACCACCCCGAGCGGGAGGGTACGAGCAGTACTTC. Encoded protein: CASSPPRAGGYEQYF. The gene calls are TRBV18 and TRBJ2-7; 10 bases are a match to TRBD2. Germline trimming cut 0 bases from V and 4 bases from J; bases unmatched to any gene: 3. The V gene's germline CDR1 is KGHSH and CDR2 LQKENI. The CDR3 runs to 15 residues.

The chain couples TRBV18 to TRBJ2-7; D is unresolved. The CDR3 is made up of 14 amino acids. The germline V and J ends were trimmed by 1 base and 1 base, with 8 bases remaining between them. Germline CDR1 reads KGHSH; CDR2 reads LQKENI. CDR3 bases: TGTGCCAGCTCACCACAAAGTAGGTCCTACGAGCAGTACTTC. It translates to CASSPQSRSYEQYF. Drawing the rest from reference TRBV18 and TRBJ2-7, the complete variable domain is NAGVMQNPRHLVRRRGQEARLRCSPMKGHSHVYWYRQLPEEGLKFMVYLQKENIIDESGMPKERFSAEFPKEGPSILRIQQVVRGDSAAYFCASSPQSRSYEQYFGPGTRLTVT.

The V gene is TRBV28, the J gene TRBJ1-4; D gene uncertain. Germline CDR1 and CDR2: MDHEN and SYDVKM. The CDR3 extends over 11 amino acids. V was clipped by 5 bases and J by 12 bases, with 10 bases between them. The CDR3 spells CASSPREELFF. The DNA of the CDR3 is TGTGCCAGCAGTCCACGGGAGGAACTGTTTTTT.

The gene calls are TRBV14 and TRBJ1-2; D not certain. Germline V gene lookup returns CDR1 SGHDN and CDR2 FVKESK. The V gene lost 1 base and the J gene lost 3 bases, with 18 bases spanning the gap. The CDR3 contains 17 residues. The CDR3: CASSQAPLGVGDYGYTF. For the CDR3, the DNA is TGTGCCAGCAGCCAAGCTCCCTTGGGCGTGGGAGACTATGGCTACACCTTC.

With regard to this clonotype: Compared with germline, one end of the junction differs, possibly owing to a read error. The genes are TRBV12-3 or TRBV12-4 and TRBJ2-3; D is possibly TRBD2 (6 bases). This CDR3 comprises 15 residues. The DNA for the CDR3 is TGTGCTAGCAGTCTCCTTATGGGGGAGGCGTCTACGCAGTATTTT. It yields the protein CASSLLMGEASTQYF.

This chain uses TRBV12-3 or TRBV12-4 with TRBJ1-1; 8 bases agree with TRBD1. The CDR3 has 17 residues. The V segment lost 5 bases and the J segment 5 bases; nucleotides outside the gene matches: 16. CDR3 region: CASSPGSGGPKATEAFF. DNA of the CDR3: TGTGCCAGCAGTCCGGGGTCAGGGGGCCCCAAGGCTACTGAAGCTTTCTTT.

The genes are TRBV7-2 and TRBJ2-3; D gene uncertain. The CDR3 is 14 amino acids. CDR1 and CDR2 from the germline V gene are SGHTA and FQGNSA. V was shortened by 6 bases and J by 8 bases, with 18 bases between the two germline ends. CDR3 sequence reads: CASRRARTATTQYF. The CDR3 bases are TGTGCCAGCAGACGGGCCCGGACCGCTACTACGCAGTATTTT.

A few counts support this clonotype. The chain uses TRBV20-1 and TRBJ1-1; the D is unclear. Looked up from germline, CDR1 is DFQATT and CDR2 is SNEGSKA (reference sequence). V was cut by 3 bases and J by 8 bases, with 7 bases left in between. There are 10 residues in the CDR3. The CDR3 region has the DNA TGCAGTGCTAGGTGGGAAGAAGCTTTCTTT. Its translation is CSARWEEAFF.

The chain has TRBV29-1 and TRBJ2-7; the D is unclear. The CDR3 is made up of 12 amino acids. CDR1 is SQVTM and CDR2 is ANQGSEA in the germline V gene. Trimming took 0 bases from V and 4 from J, leaving 7 bases between them. The CDR3 region has the DNA TGCAGCGTTGAAGACAATTTATACGAGCAGTACTTC. This sequence encodes CSVEDNLYEQYF.

The chain recombines TRBV6-1 with TRBJ2-2; possibly TRBD2 for D (5 bases). V lost 5 bases and J 5 bases, leaving 15 bases between the germline ends. This CDR3 spans 15 amino acids. Germline V gene lookup returns CDR1 MNHNS and CDR2 SASEGT. For the CDR3, the DNA is TGTGCCAGCAGTCCCCGTTCCCCGGGAACCGGGGAGCTGTTTTTT. This sequence encodes CASSPRSPGTGELFF.

The chain carries TRBV4-2 and TRBJ2-3; D ambiguous. Per germline, CDR1 LGHNA and CDR2 YNFKEQ. This CDR3 comprises 14 residues. The V gene lost 1 base and the J gene lost 4 bases, with 9 bases spanning the gap. The CDR3 reads CASSQVTLADTQYF. In DNA, the CDR3 is TGTGCCAGCAGCCAAGTCACACTGGCAGATACGCAGTATTTT.

This clonotype was observed a few times. The gene calls are TRBV2 and TRBJ2-7; 10 bases fit TRBD1. V lost 4 bases to trimming and J lost 2 bases; unmatched junction nucleotides: 8. This CDR3 has 16 amino acids. The V gene's germline CDR1 is SNHLY and CDR2 FYNNEI. The CDR3 here is CASSVLPGTGAYEQYF. In DNA form, the CDR3 reads TGTGCCAGCAGTGTATTGCCCGGGACAGGGGCCTACGAGCAGTACTTC.

This chain links TRBV28 with TRBJ2-6, with D possibly being TRBD2 (6 bases). The length of the CDR3 is 16 residues. From germline, CDR1 is MDHEN and CDR2 SYDVKM. Trimming stripped 4 bases from V and 1 base from J, with 11 bases between. The CDR3 is CASSSGGVSGANVLTF. The CDR3 nucleotides are TGTGCCAGCAGTTCGGGCGGGGTGTCTGGGGCCAACGTCCTGACTTTC.

There are a few counts of this clonotype. This chain links TRBV7-8 with TRBJ2-7; D is uncertain. The V end lost 2 bases, the J end lost 5 bases, and 16 bases lay between the germline ends. CDR3 length equals 15 residues. Germline assignment: CDR1 SGHVS and CDR2 FQNEAQ. Here the CDR3 reads CASSLSTVRRNEQYF. CDR3 in DNA: TGTGCCAGCAGCTTATCCACCGTAAGACGGAACGAGCAGTACTTC.

The rearrangement uses TRBV20-1 and TRBJ1-6, with TRBD1 identical over 7 bases. From germline, CDR1 is DFQATT and CDR2 SNEGSKA (reference sequence). The CDR3 is 15 amino acids. V dropped 1 base and J dropped 4; count of bases not matched to a gene: 4. The CDR3 DNA sequence: TGCAGTGCTAGAGGGGGACAGAATTATAATTCACCCCTCCACTTT. Encoded protein: CSARGGQNYNSPLHF.

The V and J genes are TRBV20-1 and TRBJ1-3, with D unclear. CDR3 size: 16 residues. The germline CDR1 and CDR2 sequences are DFQATT and SNEGSKA (reference sequence). The V end was cut by 1 base, the J end by 0 bases, with 13 bases between. The CDR3 loop reads CSARGGISSSGNTIYF. For the CDR3, the DNA is TGCAGTGCTAGAGGGGGAATAAGCAGCTCTGGAAACACCATATATTTT.

This clonotype occurred many times. The gene calls are TRBV10-3 and TRBJ2-1, with 7 bases aligning to TRBD2. Per germline, CDR1 ENHRY and CDR2 SYGVKD. J was trimmed by 10 bases and V by 4 bases; bases with no gene match: 7. CDR3 length: 13 residues. CDR3 in amino acids: CAISGTVLAEQFF. CDR3 bases: TGTGCCATCAGTGGTACCGTACTAGCGGAGCAGTTCTTC.

The chain has TRBV4-2 and TRBJ2-2; D not certain. The ends were cut back, 3 bases at V and 1 base at J, with 9 bases in the middle. CDR3 size: 15 residues. Germline CDR1 and CDR2: LGHNA and YNFKEQ. CDR3 sequence reads: CASSQAERNTGELFF. The CDR3 DNA sequence: TGTGCCAGCAGCCAGGCGGAGAGGAACACCGGGGAGCTGTTTTTT.

This clonotype came up a few times. The chain recombines TRBV3-1 with TRBJ1-5, with D possibly matching TRBD1 (5 bases). Germline V gives CDR1 LGHDT, CDR2 YNNKEL (reference sequence). V shed 1 base and J shed 7 bases, with 23 bases lying between them. The CDR3 sequence is 18 residues long. The CDR3 sequence: CASSQGRDFQGLLQPQHF. The CDR3 nucleotides read TGTGCCAGCAGCCAAGGAAGGGACTTTCAGGGACTTCTACAGCCCCAGCATTTT.

A note on this clonotype: Its ends do not fully match the called genes, so a read error is possible. The chain recombines TRBV7-7 with TRBJ1-2, with D tentatively TRBD1 (6 bases). Germline CDR1 and CDR2: SSHAT and FNYEAQ (reference sequence). The CDR3 runs to 16 residues. This CDR3 is CASSERTARLNYGYTF. The CDR3 DNA reads as TGTGCTAGCAGCGAAAGGACAGCCCGACTTAACTATGGCTACACCTTC.